The 10 T cell receptor beta chains below were found in one sample sequenced in a study of vaccination effects on CD4 cells after COVID-19. The antigens of these receptors remain unknown. Here immunoSEQ multiplex PCR was the method, and the copy in TCRdb shows in-frame clones only, minus some. The sample comprises under 70,000 clones, roughly 74% of which are singletons, and 2% to 2.5% rests with the top ten. Subsequent to a culture period of about ten days, CD4+ T cells were isolated. Subjects were given two BNT162b2 or mRNA-1273 vaccine doses. Source: CD4+ T cells from PBMCs cultured without peptide, taken after COVID-19 vaccination. These receptors were collected from a human donor who received a COVID-19 vaccine.

This chain connects TRBV5-1 to TRBJ1-1; D uncertain. Between the trimmed V and J ends, which lost 0 bases and 2 bases, there was a span of 11 bases. The germline V gene encodes CDR1 SGHRS and CDR2 YFSETQ. This CDR3 has 15 amino acids. For the CDR3, the DNA is TGCGCCAGCAGCTTGGGGCCAGGCGTCAACACTGAAGCTTTCTTT. As protein: CASSLGPGVNTEAFF.

This chain joins TRBV7-2 and TRBJ2-1, with 13 positions matching TRBD2. Germline assignment: CDR1 SGHTA and CDR2 FQGNSA. Trimming removed 1 base from V and 5 bases from J; junction bases left unmatched: 2. The CDR3 runs to 16 residues. CDR3 in DNA: TGTGCCAGCAGCTTAGTTGGGACTAGCGGGAACAATGAGCAGTTCTTC. It codes for CASSLVGTSGNNEQFF.

V gene TRBV15 combines with J gene TRBJ1-3, with D maybe TRBD1 (5 bases). V was shortened by 2 bases and J by 0 bases, with 11 bases between the two germline ends. There are 16 residues in the CDR3. Germline CDR1 is LNHNV and CDR2 is YYDKDF (reference sequence). The CDR3 DNA reads TGTGCCACCAGCAGATATAGACAGTCCTCTGGAAACACCATATATTTT. It yields the protein CATSRYRQSSGNTIYF.

The rearrangement joins TRBV2 to TRBJ1-6; D gene unclear. CDR3 size: 19 residues. In germline, CDR1 is SNHLY, CDR2 FYNNEI. V gave up 6 bases and J gave up 6 bases, with 27 bases separating them. This chain's CDR3 is CASRFYMSTLTASNSPLHF. Here the CDR3 DNA reads TGTGCCAGCAGGTTCTACATGTCGACTCTCACAGCAAGTAATTCACCCCTCCACTTT.

This clone was picked up a small number of times. The chain combines TRBV5-1 with TRBJ2-2; D gene uncertain. The CDR3 totals 13 residues. The V end lost 5 bases, the J end lost 3 bases, and 8 bases lay between the germline ends. Germline assignment: CDR1 SGHRS and CDR2 YFSETQ. CDR3 sequence (DNA): TGCGCCAGCAGGGATCGAGACACCGGGGAGCTGTTTTTT. Residues: CASRDRDTGELFF.

A word on this clone: Other nucleotide sequences in the sample specify the same CDR3. The chain has TRBV24-1 and TRBJ1-1, with TRBD1 matching 10 bases. The germline V gene encodes CDR1 KGHDR and CDR2 SFDVKD. The CDR3 is made up of 15 amino acids. The V gene end was trimmed by 4 bases and the J gene end by 2 bases; junction bases not matched to a gene: 3. The CDR3 region has the DNA TGTGCCACCAGTGACCGGACAGGGGGTAACACTGAAGCTTTCTTT. Its protein product is CATSDRTGGNTEAFF.

A few counts support this clone. The V call is TRBV27, the J call TRBJ1-4; D is unresolved. V was shortened by 3 bases and J by 3 bases, with 14 bases between the two germline ends. CDR1 and CDR2 from the germline V gene are MNHEY and SMNVEV (reference sequence). This CDR3 region has 16 residues. CDR3 bases: TGTGCCAGCAGTTTCATACGGAGTCAGGCTAATGAAAAACTGTTTTTT. Protein product: CASSFIRSQANEKLFF.

The J gene is TRBJ1-1, the V gene TRBV6-5; maybe TRBD1 (6 bases). Germline V gene lookup returns CDR1 MNHEY and CDR2 SVGAGI. The CDR3 is 13 residues long. V was cut by 8 bases and J by 7 bases, with 17 bases left in between. The CDR3 nucleotides read TGTGCCAGCCTCTTTTTAGGGGGGAGTGAAGCTTTCTTT. Translation: CASLFLGGSEAFF.

This sequence joins TRBV18 and TRBJ1-2; D call uncertain. Looked up from germline, CDR1 is KGHSH and CDR2 is LQKENI. The V end lost 6 bases, the J end lost 7 bases, and 18 bases lay between the germline ends. CDR3 length: 14 amino acids. The CDR3 DNA follows: TGTGCCAGCTCCCGATCGGAGGCTGTCTCTGGCTACACCTTC. It codes for CASSRSEAVSGYTF. Based on the CDR3 plus reference TRBV18 and TRBJ1-2, the full variable domain is NAGVMQNPRHLVRRRGQEARLRCSPMKGHSHVYWYRQLPEEGLKFMVYLQKENIIDESGMPKERFSAEFPKEGPSILRIQQVVRGDSAAYFCASSRSEAVSGYTFGSGTRLTVV.

The genes are TRBV4-1 and TRBJ2-2; D gene ambiguous. V lost 4 bases to trimming and J lost 3 bases, with 15 bases between them. The CDR3 is 16 amino acids. Germline CDR1 is MGHRA and CDR2 is YSYEKL. This CDR3 reads CASSLKPGSDTGELFF. The CDR3 nucleotides are TGCGCCAGCAGCCTAAAACCGGGTTCGGACACCGGGGAGCTGTTTTTT.